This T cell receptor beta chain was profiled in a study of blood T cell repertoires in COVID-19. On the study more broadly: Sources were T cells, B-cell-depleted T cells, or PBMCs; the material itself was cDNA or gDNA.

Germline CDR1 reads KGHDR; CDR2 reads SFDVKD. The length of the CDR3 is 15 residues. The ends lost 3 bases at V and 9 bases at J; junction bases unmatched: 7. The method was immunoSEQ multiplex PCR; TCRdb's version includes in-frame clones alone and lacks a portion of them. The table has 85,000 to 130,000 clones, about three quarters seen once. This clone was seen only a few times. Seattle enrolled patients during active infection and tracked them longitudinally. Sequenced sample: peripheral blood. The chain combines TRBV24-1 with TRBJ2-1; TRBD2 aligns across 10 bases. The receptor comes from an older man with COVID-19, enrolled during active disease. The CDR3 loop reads CATSDGVAGGIEQFF. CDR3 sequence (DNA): TGTGCCACCAGTGATGGGGTAGCGGGAGGTATTGAGCAGTTCTTC.